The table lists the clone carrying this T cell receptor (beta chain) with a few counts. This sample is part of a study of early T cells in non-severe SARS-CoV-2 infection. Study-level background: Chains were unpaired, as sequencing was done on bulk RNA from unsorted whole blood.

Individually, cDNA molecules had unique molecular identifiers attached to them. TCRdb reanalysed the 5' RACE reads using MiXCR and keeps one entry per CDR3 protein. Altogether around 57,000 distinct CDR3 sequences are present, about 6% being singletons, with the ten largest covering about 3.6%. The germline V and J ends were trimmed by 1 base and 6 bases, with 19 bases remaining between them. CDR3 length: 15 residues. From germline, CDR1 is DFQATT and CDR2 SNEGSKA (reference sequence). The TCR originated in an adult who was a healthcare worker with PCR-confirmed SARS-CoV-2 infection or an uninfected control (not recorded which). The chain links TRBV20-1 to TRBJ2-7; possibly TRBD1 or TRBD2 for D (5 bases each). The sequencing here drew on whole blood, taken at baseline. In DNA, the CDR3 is TGCAGTGCTAGAGGGTTAGCAGGGATGGGACGCGAGCAGTACTTC. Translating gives CSARGLAGMGREQYF.